The clone carrying this T cell receptor (beta chain) was found a few times. The antigen is not known. The entry originates in a study of T cell repertoires in cytomegalovirus infection. Turning to the study itself: Both recently identified HLA-C-restricted and well-studied HLA-B-restricted CMV epitopes were used in the study. Findings of the study overall: The response measured ex vivo was dominated by TCR beta clonotypes (HLA-C-restricted and CMV-specific).

Trimming at V came to 5 bases and at J to 13 bases, leaving 11 bases not matched to a gene. The CDR3 sequence is 12 residues long. In germline, CDR1 is SGHTA, CDR2 FQGNSA. TCRdb analysed the reads with MiXCR anew, one entry per CDR3 protein. The sample comprises 150,000 to 200,000 distinct CDR3 sequences, about a fifth of which are singletons, and under 30% rests with the top ten. The sequencing here drew on CD8+ T cells from cultured PBMCs, taken from culture after CMV antigen stimulation. The chain recombines TRBV7-2 with TRBJ2-7, with 7 bases matching TRBD2. This clonotype originated in a human donor in good health (CMV status not recorded). Some clones in this sample may be carry-over from other donors' samples. DNA of the CDR3: TGTGCCAGCAGCCCGGGGAGGGAGAGGGCTTACTTC. It yields the protein CASSPGRERAYF.